What follows are 26 T cell receptor beta chains derived from one specimen sequenced in a study of cytomegalovirus exposure and HLA in healthy donors. In the PCR, 60 Vbeta and 13 Jbeta primers were used. Generated by immunoSEQ multiplex PCR, the TCRdb table keeps only in-frame clones and is missing some. The table includes around 140,000 clones, 82% detected once. Sequences were obtained from PBMCs. The origin of the receptors is a young man in good health and CMV-seropositive.

This chain connects TRBV5-6 to TRBJ2-5; TRBD1 matches at 7 bases. Gene TRBJ2-7 matches the end of the DNA better, so the J call may be wrong. The CDR3 has 14 amino acids. The germline gives CDR1 SGHDT, CDR2 YYEEEE. This chain's CDR3 is CASSLGTAGYEQYF. The CDR3, as DNA: TGTGCCAGCAGCTTAGGGACAGCCGGATACGAGCAGTACTTC.

This clone showed up just a few times. V usage is TRBV19 and J usage is TRBJ2-3; 12 bases map to TRBD2. V was clipped by 6 bases and J by 4 bases; unmatched bases: 2. The CDR3 has 14 residues. Germline V CDR1 and CDR2: LNHDA, SQIVND (reference sequence). Here the CDR3 DNA reads TGTGCCAGTAGACTAGCGGGAGGCTCAGATACGCAGTATTTT. Translated, it gives CASRLAGGSDTQYF. The full variable domain, completed using reference TRBV19 and TRBJ2-3, is DGGITQSPKYLFRKEGQNVTLSCEQNLNHDAMYWYRQDPGQGLRLIYYSQIVNDFQKGDIAEGYSVSREKKESFPLTVTSAQKNPTAFYLCASRLAGGSDTQYFGPGTRLTVL.

This clone came up once. V and J are TRBV6-5 and TRBJ1-5, with D hard to call. The germline V and J ends were trimmed by 2 bases and 0 bases, with 5 bases remaining between them. This CDR3 region has 14 residues. In germline, CDR1 is MNHEY, CDR2 SVGAGI. CDR3 amino acids: CASSYAYSNQPQHF. CDR3 bases: TGTGCCAGCAGTTACGCCTATAGCAATCAGCCCCAGCATTTT.

As to this clone: Different DNA sequences within this sample yield the same CDR3. V usage is TRBV28 and J usage is TRBJ1-1; TRBD1 is a possible D gene (6 bases). Germline CDR1 is MDHEN and CDR2 is SYDVKM. The ends were cut back, 7 bases at V and 4 bases at J, with 13 bases in the middle. The CDR3 is 13 amino acids. The CDR3 bases are TGTGCCAGCACGAGTACCAGGGGCACTGAAGCTTTCTTT. Residues: CASTSTRGTEAFF.

The chain joins TRBV28 to TRBJ2-7; TRBD2 aligns across 12 bases. Germline V gene lookup returns CDR1 MDHEN and CDR2 SYDVKM. The V and J ends lost 10 bases and 4 bases, in that order; junction bases with no gene match: 14. This CDR3 comprises 16 residues. DNA of the CDR3: TGTGCCACCCACTCCCCAAGGACTAGCGGGAAATACGAGCAGTACTTC. As protein: CATHSPRTSGKYEQYF.

The V call is TRBV28, the J call TRBJ2-7; 10 bases map to TRBD1. The ends lost 2 bases at V and 5 bases at J; junction bases unmatched: 9. Germline V gives CDR1 MDHEN, CDR2 SYDVKM. CDR3 size: 16 residues. CDR3 sequence: CASSLGATGGFDEQYF. In DNA, the CDR3 is TGTGCCAGCAGTTTAGGGGCGACAGGGGGCTTCGACGAGCAGTACTTC.

The count of this clone is one. The V call is TRBV19, the J call TRBJ1-1; a weak D match, TRBD1 (5 bases). The CDR3 covers 15 residues. The V end lost 9 bases, the J end lost 0 bases, and 17 bases lay between the germline ends. Per germline, CDR1 LNHDA and CDR2 SQIVND (reference sequence). The CDR3 DNA reads TGTGCCAGCATCTTCGGGGGGGGAGTGAACACTGAAGCTTTCTTT. It is translated as CASIFGGGVNTEAFF. Complete variable domain (other parts from reference TRBV19 and TRBJ1-1): DGGITQSPKYLFRKEGQNVTLSCEQNLNHDAMYWYRQDPGQGLRLIYYSQIVNDFQKGDIAEGYSVSREKKESFPLTVTSAQKNPTAFYLCASIFGGGVNTEAFFGQGTRLTVV.

In this sample, this clone turned up a few times. The rearrangement uses TRBV28 and TRBJ2-7; D is uncertain. CDR1 and CDR2 from the germline V gene are MDHEN and SYDVKM. The CDR3 has 11 residues. V dropped 4 bases and J dropped 4 bases, with 5 bases sitting between them. This CDR3 reads CASSSNYEQYF. CDR3 nucleotides: TGTGCCAGCAGTTCCAATTACGAGCAGTACTTC.

The J gene is TRBJ1-5, the V gene TRBV10-2; 7 nucleotides match TRBD1. V trimming: 7 bases; J trimming: 0 bases; junction bases outside the gene matches: 3. Germline lookup yields CDR1 WSHSY and CDR2 SAAADI. The CDR3 totals 14 residues. The CDR3 spells CASNSGGSNQPQHF. The CDR3 DNA is TGCGCCAGCAACTCAGGGGGTAGCAATCAGCCCCAGCATTTT.

V and J are TRBV2 and TRBJ2-2, with D hard to call. The V gene's germline CDR1 is SNHLY and CDR2 FYNNEI. The CDR3 sequence is 14 residues long. V was trimmed by 4 bases and J by 1 base, leaving 7 bases between them. The CDR3 sequence: CASSVLVNTGELFF. For the CDR3, the DNA is TGTGCCAGCAGTGTTCTCGTGAACACCGGGGAGCTGTTTTTT.

This rearrangement joins TRBV4-2 to TRBJ1-2; maybe TRBD1 (5 bases). V was trimmed by 1 base and J by 10 bases, leaving 13 bases between them. The length of the CDR3 is 13 residues. Germline V gives CDR1 LGHNA, CDR2 YNFKEQ. This CDR3 is CASSQAPQGVYTF. DNA of the CDR3: TGTGCCAGCAGCCAAGCCCCGCAGGGCGTCTACACCTTC.

The chain is built from TRBV5-1 and TRBJ2-2; TRBD1 agrees at 7 bases. J lost 0 bases, V lost 6 bases, and 8 bases had no gene match. This CDR3 contains 16 residues. Germline V gives CDR1 SGHRS, CDR2 YFSETQ. For the CDR3, the DNA is TGCGCCAGCATGGTATCCGGGACAGCGAACACCGGGGAGCTGTTTTTT. Its translation: CASMVSGTANTGELFF.

This chain links TRBV9 with TRBJ2-7, with D unclear. This CDR3 has 15 amino acids. The germline gives CDR1 SGDLS, CDR2 YYNGEE. The germline V and J ends were trimmed by 3 bases and 1 base, with 14 bases remaining between them. This CDR3 is CASSATAGPSYEQYF. The CDR3 DNA follows: TGTGCCAGCAGCGCTACCGCCGGTCCTTCCTACGAGCAGTACTTC. The variable domain in full, completed from reference TRBV9 and TRBJ2-7, reads DSGVTQTPKHLITATGQRVTLRCSPRSGDLSVYWYQQSLDQGLQFLIQYYNGEERAKGNILERFSAQQFPDLHSELNLSSLELGDSALYFCASSATAGPSYEQYFGPGTRLTVT.

The DNA of the CDR3 is TGTGCCAGCAGCTCCTCCCTGACTAGCGGGAGATACGTTGACAATGAGCAGTTCTTC. It is translated as CASSSSLTSGRYVDNEQFF. The rearrangement uses TRBV14 and TRBJ2-1; 12 bases agree with TRBD2. J lost 5 bases, V lost 5 bases, and 16 bases had no gene match. In germline, CDR1 is SGHDN, CDR2 FVKESK. This CDR3 spans 19 amino acids. The whole variable domain, remainder taken from reference TRBV14 and TRBJ2-1, is EAGVTQFPSHSVIEKGQTVTLRCDPISGHDNLYWYRRVMGKEIKFLLHFVKESKQDESGMPNNRFLAERTGGTYSTLKVQPAELEDSGVYFCASSSSLTSGRYVDNEQFFGPGTRLTVL.

The V gene is TRBV5-8, the J gene TRBJ1-2; D might be TRBD1 (6 bases). This CDR3 has 13 residues. Trimming shortened V by 3 bases and J by 6 bases, and 12 bases separated the two germline ends. Germline V gene sequence: CDR1 SGHTS, CDR2 YDEGEE. The chain's CDR3 is CASSWVQGDGYTF. DNA for the CDR3: TGTGCCAGCAGCTGGGTACAGGGTGATGGCTACACCTTC.

The chain couples TRBV6-1 to TRBJ1-2; TRBD1 matches at 8 bases. CDR3 length: 14 amino acids. After removal of 2 bases from V and 3 bases from J, the junction contained 2 bases not matched to a gene. CDR1 is MNHNS, CDR2 SASEGT, per germline. The CDR3 protein is CASSERDRYYGYTF. The CDR3 DNA reads as TGTGCCAGCAGTGAACGGGACAGGTACTATGGCTACACCTTC.

The CDR3 loop is CASSPDRRSSYEQYF. The DNA for the CDR3 is TGTGCCAGCAGCCCGGACAGACGGAGCTCCTACGAGCAGTACTTC. The V and J genes are TRBV9 and TRBJ2-7, with D possibly TRBD1 on 6 matching bases. The CDR3 spans 15 residues. V was clipped by 4 bases and J by 0 bases, with 14 bases between them. Germline V gene sequence: CDR1 SGDLS, CDR2 YYNGEE.

This chain links TRBV7-3 with TRBJ2-2; possibly TRBD1 for D (5 bases). The CDR3 spans 12 residues. Germline values: CDR1 SGHTA, CDR2 FQGTGA. With 3 bases removed from V and 7 bases from J, the gap between germline ends came to 6 bases. CDR3 amino acids: CASSFQGGELFF. The CDR3 DNA reads TGTGCCAGCAGCTTTCAGGGCGGGGAGCTGTTTTTT.

This chain uses TRBV2 with TRBJ1-1, with a possible D match to TRBD1 (6 bases). With 6 bases removed from V and 1 base from J, the gap between germline ends came to 12 bases. The CDR3 is 14 amino acids. Germline V gene data show CDR1 as SNHLY and CDR2 as FYNNEI. The CDR3 here is CASREGGPNTEAFF. DNA for the CDR3: TGTGCCAGCAGGGAGGGGGGGCCGAACACTGAAGCTTTCTTT. Full variable domain (rest looked up from reference TRBV2 and TRBJ1-1): EPEVTQTPSHQVTQMGQEVILRCVPISNHLYFYWYRQILGQKVEFLVSFYNNEISEKSEIFDDQFSVERPDGSNFTLKIRSTKLEDSAMYFCASREGGPNTEAFFGQGTRLTVV.

This rearrangement joins TRBV4-1 to TRBJ2-1; 14 bases align to TRBD2. Germline CDR1 MGHRA, CDR2 YSYEKL. CDR3 length equals 17 residues. The J segment lost 7 bases and the V segment lost 0 bases, leaving 5 bases of the junction unmatched. The CDR3 reads CASSQERGLAGGNEQFF. CDR3 DNA: TGCGCCAGCAGCCAAGAGCGAGGACTAGCGGGAGGTAATGAGCAGTTCTTC.

The chain has TRBV30 and TRBJ2-1, with a weak D call TRBD2 (6 bases). This CDR3 spans 14 amino acids. V was clipped by 3 bases and J by 8 bases, with 17 bases between them. Germline V lookup: CDR1 GTSNPN, CDR2 SVGIG (reference sequence). As DNA, the CDR3 is TGTGCCTGGAGGCCCGGGACTCTCAAGGATGAGCAGTTCTTC. Translated, it gives CAWRPGTLKDEQFF.

The chain employs TRBV9 and TRBJ1-1; D perhaps matches TRBD1 (5 bases). The CDR3 loop spans 13 amino acids. Between the trimmed V and J ends, which lost 5 bases and 4 bases, there was a span of 12 bases. CDR1 and CDR2 (germline): SGDLS, YYNGEE. The chain's CDR3 is CASSPGMRTEAFF. In nucleotides, the CDR3 is TGTGCCAGCAGTCCAGGGATGCGCACTGAAGCTTTCTTT.

The rearrangement joins TRBV25-1 to TRBJ1-4; 7 nucleotides match TRBD1. The CDR3 covers 15 residues. With 4 bases clipped from V and 4 bases from J, the junction kept 6 bases outside the gene matches. Germline values: CDR1 MGHDK, CDR2 SYGVNS. The CDR3 DNA is TGTGCCAGCAGTGGGGCAGGGGGTTATAATGAAAAACTGTTTTTT. Protein sequence: CASSGAGGYNEKLFF.

The J gene is TRBJ2-7, the V gene TRBV7-3; D perhaps matches TRBD2 (5 bases). The V and J ends lost 6 bases and 6 bases respectively, with 15 bases between them. The germline V gene encodes CDR1 SGHTA and CDR2 FQGTGA. The CDR3 sequence is 13 residues long. The CDR3 reads CASSSNGIAEQYF. The CDR3 nucleotides are TGTGCCAGCAGTTCTAACGGGATCGCCGAGCAGTACTTC.

V and J are TRBV21-1 and TRBJ1-5. TRBV21-1 is annotated as a pseudogene. The CDR3 covers 15 residues. The CDR3 loop is CASPSEWGDGQPQHF. The CDR3 bases are TGTGCCAGCCCCTCAGAATGGGGAGATGGTCAGCCCCAGCATTTT.

V is TRBV6-1 and J is TRBJ2-3; 8 nucleotides match TRBD2. Germline-derived CDR1 and CDR2 are MNHNS and SASEGT. The CDR3 length is 15 residues. V was pared by 4 bases and J by 4 bases, with 7 bases of the junction left unmatched. Here the CDR3 DNA reads TGTGCCAGCAGTGTGGACGGGAGGGCTTCAGATACGCAGTATTTT. Protein sequence: CASSVDGRASDTQYF.